This TCR beta chain was profiled in a study of early T cells in non-severe SARS-CoV-2 infection. Study in general: The study sequenced bulk RNA from unsorted whole blood, with chains unpaired.

Study-wide results and limits: Database matching using VDJdb favored anti-spike CD8 responses, with private and CD4 specificities left missing.

About this clonotype itself: Antigen: not known.

TCRdb re-analysed the 5' RACE reads in MiXCR, keeping a single row per CDR3 protein. The profile shows tens of thousands of distinct CDR3 sequences, less than 15% of them singletons. The germline V gene encodes CDR1 LGHDT and CDR2 YNNKEL (reference sequence). The CDR3 length is 15 residues. Trimming pared 4 bases from V and 2 bases from J, leaving 12 bases between. Material for sequencing was whole blood. J is TRBJ2-1 and V is TRBV3-1; the D gene is possibly TRBD1 (5 bases). The clonotype comes from an adult who was a healthcare worker with PCR-confirmed SARS-CoV-2 infection or an uninfected control (not recorded which). DNA for the CDR3: TGTGCCAGCAGCCGCAGGACACCAGCCTACAATGAGCAGTTCTTC. As protein: CASSRRTPAYNEQFF.